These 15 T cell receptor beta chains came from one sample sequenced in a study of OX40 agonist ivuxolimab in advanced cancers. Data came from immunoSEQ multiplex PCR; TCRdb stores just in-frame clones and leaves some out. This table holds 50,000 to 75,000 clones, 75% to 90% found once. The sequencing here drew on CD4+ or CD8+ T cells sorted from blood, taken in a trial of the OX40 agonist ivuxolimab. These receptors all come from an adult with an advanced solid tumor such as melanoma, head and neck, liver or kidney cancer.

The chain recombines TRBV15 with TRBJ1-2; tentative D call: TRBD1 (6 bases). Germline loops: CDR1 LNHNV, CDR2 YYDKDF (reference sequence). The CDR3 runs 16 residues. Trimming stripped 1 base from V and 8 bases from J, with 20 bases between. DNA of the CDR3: TGTGCCACCAGCAGAGGGAGGGACATTTCCCTCTTCGGCTACACCTTC. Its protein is CATSRGRDISLFGYTF.

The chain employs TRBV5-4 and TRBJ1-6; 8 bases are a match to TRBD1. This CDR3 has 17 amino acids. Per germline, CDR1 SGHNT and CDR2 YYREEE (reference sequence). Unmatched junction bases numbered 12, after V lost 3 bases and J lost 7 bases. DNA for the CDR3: TGTGCCAGCAGCTCGAATTCAGGGGGCACTGGGAATTCACCCCTCCACTTT. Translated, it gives CASSSNSGGTGNSPLHF.

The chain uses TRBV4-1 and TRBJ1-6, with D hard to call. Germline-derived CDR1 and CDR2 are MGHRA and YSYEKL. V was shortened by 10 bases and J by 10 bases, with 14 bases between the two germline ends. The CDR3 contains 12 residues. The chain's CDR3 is CATRGQTSPLHF. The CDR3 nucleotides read TGCGCCACCCGCGGTCAGACATCACCCCTCCACTTT.

The DNA of the CDR3 is TGTGCCAGCAGCTTCGGCAGAGGGAACTATGGCTACACCTTC. Its translation is CASSFGRGNYGYTF. This chain links TRBV7-9 with TRBJ1-2; D not certain. In germline, CDR1 is SEHNR, CDR2 FQNEAQ (reference sequence). This CDR3 spans 14 amino acids. V lost 3 bases to trimming and J lost 2 bases, with 10 bases between them.

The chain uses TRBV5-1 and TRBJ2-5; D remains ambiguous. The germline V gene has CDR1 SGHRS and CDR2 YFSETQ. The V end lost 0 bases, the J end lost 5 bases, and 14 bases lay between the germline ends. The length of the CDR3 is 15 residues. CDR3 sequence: CASSLAASVRETQYF. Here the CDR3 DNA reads TGCGCCAGCAGCTTGGCGGCCTCCGTTCGGGAGACCCAGTACTTC. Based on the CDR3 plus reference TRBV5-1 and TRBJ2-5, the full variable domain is KAGVTQTPRYLIKTRGQQVTLSCSPISGHRSVSWYQQTPGQGLQFLFEYFSETQRNKGNFPGRFSGRQFSNSRSEMNVSTLELGDSALYLCASSLAASVRETQYFGPGTRLLVL.

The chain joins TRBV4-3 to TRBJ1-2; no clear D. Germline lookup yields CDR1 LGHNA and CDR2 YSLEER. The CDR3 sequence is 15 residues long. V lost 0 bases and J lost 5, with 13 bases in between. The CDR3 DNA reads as TGCGCCAGCAGCCAAGATAAGAACGGTGGGTATGGCTACACCTTC. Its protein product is CASSQDKNGGYGYTF.

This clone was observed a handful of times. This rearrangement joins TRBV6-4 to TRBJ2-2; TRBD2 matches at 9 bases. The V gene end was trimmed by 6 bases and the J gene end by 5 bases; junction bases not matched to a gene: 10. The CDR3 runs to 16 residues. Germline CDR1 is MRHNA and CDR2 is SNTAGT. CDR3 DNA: TGTGCCAGCAGAACTGAAGCGGGGGGAAGTACCGGGGAGCTGTTTTTT. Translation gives CASRTEAGGSTGELFF.

CDR3 coding DNA: TGTGCCTCCCAAGGTAGCTCATATGAGCAGTTCTTC. Translating it yields CASQGSSYEQFF. The chain recombines TRBV5-8 with TRBJ2-1; D gene uncertain. The CDR3 has 12 residues. Germline V gives CDR1 SGHTS, CDR2 YDEGEE. V was trimmed by 10 bases and J by 8 bases, leaving 16 bases between them.

The CDR3 nucleotides are TGTGCCAGCACAATTGACCCTAACTATGGCTACACCTTC. This gives the protein CASTIDPNYGYTF. The rearrangement uses TRBV14 and TRBJ1-2; D call uncertain. There are 13 residues in the CDR3. Between the trimmed V and J ends, which lost 7 bases and 0 bases, there was a span of 9 bases. Germline assignment: CDR1 SGHDN and CDR2 FVKESK.

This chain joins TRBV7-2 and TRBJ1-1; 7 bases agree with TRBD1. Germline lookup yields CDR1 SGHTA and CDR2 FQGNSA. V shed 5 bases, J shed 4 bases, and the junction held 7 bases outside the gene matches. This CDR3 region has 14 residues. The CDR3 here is CASSPQGGGTEAFF. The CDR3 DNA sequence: TGTGCCAGCAGCCCCCAGGGGGGTGGCACTGAAGCTTTCTTT.

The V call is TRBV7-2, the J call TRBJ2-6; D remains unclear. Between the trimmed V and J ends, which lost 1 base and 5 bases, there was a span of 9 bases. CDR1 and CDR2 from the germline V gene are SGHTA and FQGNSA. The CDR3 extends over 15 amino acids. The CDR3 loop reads CASSLGRDWANVLTF. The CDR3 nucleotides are TGTGCCAGCAGCTTAGGCCGTGATTGGGCCAACGTCCTGACTTTC. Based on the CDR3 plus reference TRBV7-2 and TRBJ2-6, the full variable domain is GAGVSQSPSNKVTEKGKDVELRCDPISGHTALYWYRQSLGQGLEFLIYFQGNSAPDKSGLPSDRFSAERTGGSVSTLTIQRTQQEDSAVYLCASSLGRDWANVLTFGAGSRLTVL.

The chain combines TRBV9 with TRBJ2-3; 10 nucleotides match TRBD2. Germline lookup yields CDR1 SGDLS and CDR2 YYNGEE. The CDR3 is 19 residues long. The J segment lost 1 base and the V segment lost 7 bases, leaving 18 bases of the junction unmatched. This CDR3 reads CASSLRGLAGAGGTDTQYF. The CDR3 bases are TGTGCCAGCTCCCTAAGGGGGCTAGCGGGGGCCGGGGGCACAGATACGCAGTATTTT.

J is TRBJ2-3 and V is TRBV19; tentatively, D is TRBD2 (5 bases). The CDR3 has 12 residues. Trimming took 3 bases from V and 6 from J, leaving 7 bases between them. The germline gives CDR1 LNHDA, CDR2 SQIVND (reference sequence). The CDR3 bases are TGTGCCAGTAGTATCCGAGGGGATACGCAGTATTTT. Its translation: CASSIRGDTQYF.

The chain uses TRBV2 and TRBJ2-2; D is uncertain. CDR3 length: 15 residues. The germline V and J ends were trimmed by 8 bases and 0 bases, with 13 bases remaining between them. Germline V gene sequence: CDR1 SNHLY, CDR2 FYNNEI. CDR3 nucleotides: TGTGCCAGCCGCACTAAGCCGTCGAACACCGGGGAGCTGTTTTTT. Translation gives CASRTKPSNTGELFF.

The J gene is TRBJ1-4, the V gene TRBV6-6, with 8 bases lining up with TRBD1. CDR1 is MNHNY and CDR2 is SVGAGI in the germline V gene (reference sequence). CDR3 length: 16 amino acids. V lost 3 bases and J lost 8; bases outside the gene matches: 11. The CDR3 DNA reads TGTGCCAGCAGTTATGAGGTGGACAGGGCGGGGGAAAAACTGTTTTTT. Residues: CASSYEVDRAGEKLFF.